The 6 T cell receptor beta chains presented below share a single source sample, sequenced in a study of blood T cell repertoires in COVID-19. The repertoire was sequenced with immunoSEQ multiplex PCR; TCRdb's copy has only in-frame clones and lacks some. The sample has about 160,000 clones; 65% to 85% are singletons. Specimen: PBMCs or T cells enriched from blood (not recorded which). Receptor source: a middle-aged woman with acute COVID-19.

The chain has TRBV4-1 and TRBJ2-4; TRBD1 is a possible D gene (5 bases). Germline V gene sequence: CDR1 MGHRA, CDR2 YSYEKL. The CDR3 sequence is 16 residues long. The ends were cut back, 1 base at V and 0 bases at J, with 10 bases in the middle. As DNA, the CDR3 is TGCGCCAGCAGCCAAGGAAGGGGTATAGCCAAAAACATTCAGTACTTC. Translated: CASSQGRGIAKNIQYF.

The gene calls are TRBV5-1 and TRBJ1-2; no clear D gene. From germline, CDR1 is SGHRS and CDR2 YFSETQ. This CDR3 contains 13 residues. The V end was cut by 3 bases, the J end by 6 bases, with 12 bases between. Here the CDR3 reads CASSSLLEDGYTF. CDR3 sequence (DNA): TGCGCCAGCAGCTCGCTACTTGAGGATGGCTACACCTTC. Combining the CDR3 with reference TRBV5-1 and TRBJ1-2 gives the whole variable domain KAGVTQTPRYLIKTRGQQVTLSCSPISGHRSVSWYQQTPGQGLQFLFEYFSETQRNKGNFPGRFSGRQFSNSRSEMNVSTLELGDSALYLCASSSLLEDGYTFGSGTRLTVV.

This clone has just a few counts. The chain employs TRBV19 and TRBJ1-2; maybe TRBD1 (6 bases). Trimming cost V 6 bases and J 6 bases, with 17 bases left between them. This CDR3 is built from 14 residues. Looked up from germline, CDR1 is LNHDA and CDR2 is SQIVND (reference sequence). The CDR3 reads CASRKSPSGDGYTF. For the CDR3, the DNA is TGTGCCAGTAGAAAATCCCCTTCAGGGGATGGCTACACCTTC.

This chain links TRBV11-2 with TRBJ2-1; 8 bases are a match to TRBD1. Germline V CDR1 and CDR2: SGHAT, FQNNGV. The CDR3 runs 15 residues. The V and J ends lost 5 bases and 2 bases, in that order; junction bases with no gene match: 5. CDR3 sequence: CASSRGQVAYNEQFF. In nucleotides, the CDR3 is TGTGCCAGCAGCCGGGGACAGGTAGCCTACAATGAGCAGTTCTTC.

The CDR3 DNA sequence: TGTGCCAGTTCTCGGGGGATAAGTGGCTACACCTTC. Residues: CASSRGISGYTF. The rearrangement uses TRBV6-6 and TRBJ1-2; D is possibly TRBD1 (5 bases). The CDR3 contains 12 residues. Between the trimmed V and J ends, which lost 9 bases and 7 bases, there was a span of 15 bases. The germline gives CDR1 MNHNY, CDR2 SVGAGI (reference sequence).

J is TRBJ2-1 and V is TRBV10-2; D remains ambiguous. V lost 8 bases to trimming and J lost 2 bases, with 16 bases between them. Per the germline V gene, CDR1 is WSHSY and CDR2 is SAAADI. The CDR3 extends over 15 amino acids. CDR3 DNA sequence: TGCGCCAGCCTTTGGTCTACCGAGCCCTACAATGAGCAGTTCTTC. Protein: CASLWSTEPYNEQFF.